This paragraph covers one T cell receptor (beta chain) sequence. Its cognate antigen is unknown. Documented time point: week 23, last vaccination. The study gave 300 ug of mutant IDH1 20-mer peptide per vaccine dose, with topical imiquimod. The data stem from a study of a mutant IDH1 vaccine in newly diagnosed glioma. Study at large: Sex among treated patients split 62.5% male, around 38% female; mean age was roughly 40 years. Broader study findings: The authors found pseudoprogression apparently unrelated to changes in top peripheral T cell clonotypes. Roughly 93% of patients showed vaccine-induced immune responses across multiple MHC alleles.

Trimming stripped 5 bases from V and 2 bases from J, with 15 bases between. This CDR3 has 15 residues. Germline-derived CDR1 and CDR2 are MNHNY and SVGAGI (reference sequence). The repertoire was sequenced with immunoSEQ multiplex PCR; TCRdb's copy has only in-frame clones and lacks some. The data contain 50,000 to 60,000 clones, about 80% of them singletons. Material: PBMCs, obtained from a glioma patient whose treatment included an IDH1 peptide vaccine. This receptor was obtained from a man aged 40-50 years with glioma. The chain couples TRBV6-6 to TRBJ2-5; tentative D call: TRBD2 (6 bases). CDR3 coding DNA: TGTGCCAGCAGTCCGTACTCGACTAGACAAGAGACCCAGTACTTC. It encodes CASSPYSTRQETQYF.